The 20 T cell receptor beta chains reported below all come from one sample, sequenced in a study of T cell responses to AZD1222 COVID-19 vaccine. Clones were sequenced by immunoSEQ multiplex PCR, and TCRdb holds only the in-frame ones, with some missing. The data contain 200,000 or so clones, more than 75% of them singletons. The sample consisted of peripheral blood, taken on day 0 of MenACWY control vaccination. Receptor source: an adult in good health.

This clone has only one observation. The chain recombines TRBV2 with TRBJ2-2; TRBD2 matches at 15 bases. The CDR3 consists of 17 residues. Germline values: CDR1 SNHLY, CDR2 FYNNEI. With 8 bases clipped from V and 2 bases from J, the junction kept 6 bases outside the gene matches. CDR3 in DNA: TGTGCCAGCCGGGGACTAGCGGGGGGTACAAACACCGGGGAGCTGTTTTTT. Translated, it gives CASRGLAGGTNTGELFF.

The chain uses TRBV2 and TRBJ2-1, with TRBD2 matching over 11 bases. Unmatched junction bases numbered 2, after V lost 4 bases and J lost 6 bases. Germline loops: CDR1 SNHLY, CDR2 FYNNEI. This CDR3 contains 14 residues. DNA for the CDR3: TGTGCCAGCAGTGTAGCGGGAGGGCCCAATGAGCAGTTCTTC. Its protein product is CASSVAGGPNEQFF.

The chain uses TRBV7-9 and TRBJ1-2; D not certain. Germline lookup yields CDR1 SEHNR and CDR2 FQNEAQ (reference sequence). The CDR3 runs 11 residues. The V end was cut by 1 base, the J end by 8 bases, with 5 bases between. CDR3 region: CASSLEPGYTF. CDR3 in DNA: TGTGCCAGCAGCTTAGAGCCGGGCTACACCTTC.

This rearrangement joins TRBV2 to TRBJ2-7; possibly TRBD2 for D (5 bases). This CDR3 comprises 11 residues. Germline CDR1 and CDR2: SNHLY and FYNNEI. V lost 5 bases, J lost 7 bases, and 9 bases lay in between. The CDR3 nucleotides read TGTGCCAGCAGTTTACTAGGGGAGCAGTACTTC. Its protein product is CASSLLGEQYF.

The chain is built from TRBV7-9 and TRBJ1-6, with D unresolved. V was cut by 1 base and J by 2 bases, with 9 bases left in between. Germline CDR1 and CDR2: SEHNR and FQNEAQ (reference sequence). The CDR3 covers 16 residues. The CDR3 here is CASSLVAGTYNSPLHF. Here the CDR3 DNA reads TGTGCCAGCAGCTTAGTTGCGGGGACCTATAATTCACCCCTCCACTTT.

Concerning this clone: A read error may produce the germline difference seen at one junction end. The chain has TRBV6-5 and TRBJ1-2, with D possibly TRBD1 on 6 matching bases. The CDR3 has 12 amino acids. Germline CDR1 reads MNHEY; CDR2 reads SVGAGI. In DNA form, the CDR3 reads TGCGCCGCGGGGGCAGTAAACTATGGCTACACCTTC. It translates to CAAGAVNYGYTF.

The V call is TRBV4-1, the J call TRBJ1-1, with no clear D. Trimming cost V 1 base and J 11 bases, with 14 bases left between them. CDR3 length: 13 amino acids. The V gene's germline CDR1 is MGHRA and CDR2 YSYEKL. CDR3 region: CASSQAGPPWAFF. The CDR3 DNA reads TGCGCCAGCAGCCAAGCCGGCCCCCCGTGGGCTTTCTTT.

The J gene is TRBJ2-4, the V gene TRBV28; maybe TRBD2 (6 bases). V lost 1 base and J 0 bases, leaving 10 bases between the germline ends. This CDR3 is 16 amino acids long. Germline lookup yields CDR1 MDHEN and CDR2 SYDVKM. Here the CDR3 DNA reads TGTGCCAGCAGTTTATATCGGGGACTAGCCAAAAACATTCAGTACTTC. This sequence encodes CASSLYRGLAKNIQYF.

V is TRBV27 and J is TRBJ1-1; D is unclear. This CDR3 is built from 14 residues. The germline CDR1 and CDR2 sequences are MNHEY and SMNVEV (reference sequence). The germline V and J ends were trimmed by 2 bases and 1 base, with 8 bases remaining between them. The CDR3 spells CASSLGGQNTEAFF. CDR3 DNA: TGTGCCAGCAGTTTAGGAGGCCAGAACACTGAAGCTTTCTTT.

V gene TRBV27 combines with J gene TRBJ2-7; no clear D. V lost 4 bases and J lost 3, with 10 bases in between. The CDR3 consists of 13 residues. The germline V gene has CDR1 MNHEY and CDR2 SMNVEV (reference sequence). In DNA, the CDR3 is TGTGCCAGCAGTTGGCAGTATAGCTACGAGCAGTACTTC. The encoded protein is CASSWQYSYEQYF.

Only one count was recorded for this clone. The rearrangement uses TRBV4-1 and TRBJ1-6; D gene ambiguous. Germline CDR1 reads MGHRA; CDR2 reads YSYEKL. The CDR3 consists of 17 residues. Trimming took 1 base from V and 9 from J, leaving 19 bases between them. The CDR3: CASSQVLFKGDFSPLHF. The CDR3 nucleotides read TGCGCCAGCAGCCAAGTATTGTTTAAGGGCGACTTTTCACCCCTCCACTTT.

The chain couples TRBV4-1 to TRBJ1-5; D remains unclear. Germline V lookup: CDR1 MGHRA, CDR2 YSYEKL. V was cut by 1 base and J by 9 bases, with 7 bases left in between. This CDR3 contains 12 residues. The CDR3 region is CASSQVAGPQHF. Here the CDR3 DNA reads TGCGCCAGCAGCCAAGTCGCGGGGCCCCAGCATTTT.

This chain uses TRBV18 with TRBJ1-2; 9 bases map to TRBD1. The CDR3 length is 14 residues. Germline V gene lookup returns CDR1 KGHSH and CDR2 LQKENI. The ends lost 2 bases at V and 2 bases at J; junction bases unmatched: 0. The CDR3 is CASSPDRGNYGYTF. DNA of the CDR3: TGTGCCAGCTCACCAGACAGGGGGAACTATGGCTACACCTTC.

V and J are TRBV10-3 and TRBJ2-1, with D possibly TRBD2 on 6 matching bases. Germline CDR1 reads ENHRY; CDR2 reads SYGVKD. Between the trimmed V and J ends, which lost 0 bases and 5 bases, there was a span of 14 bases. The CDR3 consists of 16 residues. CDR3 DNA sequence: TGTGCCATCAGTGAGTCGAGGACTATGCGGGACAATGAGCAGTTCTTC. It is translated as CAISESRTMRDNEQFF.

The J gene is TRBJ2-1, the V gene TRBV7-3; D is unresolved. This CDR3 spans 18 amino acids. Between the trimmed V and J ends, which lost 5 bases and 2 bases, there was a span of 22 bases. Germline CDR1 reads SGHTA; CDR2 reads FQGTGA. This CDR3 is CASSPQALAPNTYNEQFF. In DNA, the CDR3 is TGTGCCAGCAGCCCCCAGGCCCTGGCTCCGAACACCTACAATGAGCAGTTCTTC.

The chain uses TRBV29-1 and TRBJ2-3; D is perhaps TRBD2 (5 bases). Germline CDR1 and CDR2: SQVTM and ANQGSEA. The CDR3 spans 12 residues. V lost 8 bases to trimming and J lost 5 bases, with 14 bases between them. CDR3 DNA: TGCAGCACCGGGAACGTCGGAGATACGCAGTATTTT. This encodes CSTGNVGDTQYF.

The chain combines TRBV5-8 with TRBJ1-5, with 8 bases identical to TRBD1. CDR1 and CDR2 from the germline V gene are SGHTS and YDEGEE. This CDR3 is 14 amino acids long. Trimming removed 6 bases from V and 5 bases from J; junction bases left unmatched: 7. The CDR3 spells CASNLDRGHQPQHF. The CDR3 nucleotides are TGTGCCAGCAACCTAGACAGGGGACATCAGCCCCAGCATTTT.

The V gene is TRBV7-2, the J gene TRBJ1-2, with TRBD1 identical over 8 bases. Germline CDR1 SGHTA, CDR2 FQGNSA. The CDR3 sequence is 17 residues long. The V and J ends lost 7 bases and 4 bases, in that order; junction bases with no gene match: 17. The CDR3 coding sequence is TGTGCCAGCACCAAACGACAGGGGTCCTCCTACTTCTATGGCTACACCTTC. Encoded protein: CASTKRQGSSYFYGYTF.

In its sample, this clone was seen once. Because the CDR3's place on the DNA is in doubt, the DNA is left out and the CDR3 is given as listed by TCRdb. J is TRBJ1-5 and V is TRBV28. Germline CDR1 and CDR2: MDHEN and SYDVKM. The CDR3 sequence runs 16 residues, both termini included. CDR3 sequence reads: CASILEGQPETQPQHF.

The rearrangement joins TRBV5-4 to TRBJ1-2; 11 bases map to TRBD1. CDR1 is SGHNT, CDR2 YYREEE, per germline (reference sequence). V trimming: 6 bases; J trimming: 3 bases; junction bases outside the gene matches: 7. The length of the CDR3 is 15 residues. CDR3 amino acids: CASTGDRGNHYGYTF. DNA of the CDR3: TGTGCCAGCACAGGGGACAGGGGGAATCACTATGGCTACACCTTC.